The 3 T cell receptor beta chains presented below share a single source sample, sequenced in a study of regulatory T cells in long-lasting Graves disease. The time point here: newly diagnosed GD, antithyroid drugs for less than 3 months. With RNA extracted from PBMCs as input, the TCR library was made. For TCR beta, libraries came from iRepertoire HTBI primers and Arm-PCR of CDR3 regions. Using its own MiXCR run on the multiplex PCR reads, TCRdb lists one record per CDR3 protein. Among approximately 460,000 distinct CDR3 sequences listed, roughly 17% were seen once. These data also featured in a second study, about T cells in Graves' hyperthyroidism and ophthalmopathy.

The material was peripheral blood mononuclear cells (PBMCs), obtained at new diagnosis, from a patient treated with antithyroid drugs. These receptors were obtained from a woman aged 25 to 39 with Graves disease.

This clonotype came up many times. The CDR3 region is CASSSSGITDTQYF. CDR3 sequence (DNA): TGTGCCAGCAGCTCCAGCGGAATCACAGATACGCAGTATTTT. The chain employs TRBV7-9 and TRBJ2-3; D is perhaps TRBD2 (5 bases). CDR3 length: 14 amino acids. Trimming left V 4 bases short and J 2 bases short, with 10 bases between. CDR1 SEHNR and CDR2 FQNEAQ come from the germline V gene (reference sequence).

This clonotype was detected ten times or more. V usage is TRBV5-1 and J usage is TRBJ2-7; D tentatively reads TRBD1 or TRBD2 (5 bases each). The CDR3 length is 13 residues. The germline V gene encodes CDR1 SGHRS and CDR2 YFSETQ. Trimming took off 6 bases at V and 3 bases at J, with 13 bases between the two ends. CDR3 residues: CASTVGVGYEQYF. The CDR3 DNA sequence: TGCGCCAGCACTGTGGGGGTAGGCTACGAGCAGTACTTC.

This clonotype was counted ten times or more. J is TRBJ2-7 and V is TRBV12-3 or TRBV12-4; a weak D match, TRBD2 (6 bases). The V end lost 4 bases, the J end lost 9 bases, and 16 bases lay between the germline ends. The CDR3 has 13 residues. CDR3 sequence reads: CASSSGRRTMQYF. DNA of the CDR3: TGTGCCAGCAGTTCGGGCCGACGGACTATGCAGTACTTC.